This T cell receptor beta chain was profiled in a study of blood T cells in healthy people across ages. The CDR3 has 14 residues. CDR1 and CDR2 (germline): MDHEN, SYDVKM. V shed 4 bases and J 4 bases; nucleotides not matched to a gene: 6. This clonotype appeared a few times. Its antigen is currently unknown. The draw of peripheral blood yielded ten milliliters from each donor. General study points: Estimates of diversity drawn from one million T cells were considered underestimates.

Primed by a sample-barcoded 5' primer and a J-beta primer mix, a second PCR proceeded for 7 to 11 cycles. Each TCR beta cDNA got a 12-nucleotide random molecular identifier. TCRdb reanalysed the 5' RACE reads using MiXCR and keeps one entry per CDR3 protein. The table includes fewer than 900,000 distinct CDR3 sequences, 49% detected once. This TCR derives from a woman aged 55-69 years in good health. The J gene is TRBJ1-1, the V gene TRBV28, with 7 nucleotides matching TRBD1. Sequencing was carried out using blood. The CDR3 loop reads CASSSWPGGTEAFF. The CDR3 DNA is TGTGCCAGCAGTTCTTGGCCAGGGGGCACTGAAGCTTTCTTT.